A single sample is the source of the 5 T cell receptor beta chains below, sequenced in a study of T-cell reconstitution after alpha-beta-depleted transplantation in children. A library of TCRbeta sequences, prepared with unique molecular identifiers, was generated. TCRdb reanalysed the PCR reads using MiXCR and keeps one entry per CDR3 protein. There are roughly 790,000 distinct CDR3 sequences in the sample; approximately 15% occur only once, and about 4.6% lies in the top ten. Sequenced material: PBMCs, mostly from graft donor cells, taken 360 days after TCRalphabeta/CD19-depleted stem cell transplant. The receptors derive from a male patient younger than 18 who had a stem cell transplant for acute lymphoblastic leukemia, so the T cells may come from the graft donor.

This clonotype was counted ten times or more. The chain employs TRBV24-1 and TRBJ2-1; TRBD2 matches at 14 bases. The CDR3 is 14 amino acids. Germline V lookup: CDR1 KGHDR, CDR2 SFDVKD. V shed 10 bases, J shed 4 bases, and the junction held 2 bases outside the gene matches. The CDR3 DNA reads TGTGCCACGGGACTAGCGGGAGCATACAATGAGCAGTTCTTC. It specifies CATGLAGAYNEQFF.

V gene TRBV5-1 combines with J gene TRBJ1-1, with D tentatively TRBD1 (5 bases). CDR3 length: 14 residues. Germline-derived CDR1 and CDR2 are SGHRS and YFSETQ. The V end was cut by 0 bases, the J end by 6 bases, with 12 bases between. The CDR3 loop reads CASSLVAGKAEAFF. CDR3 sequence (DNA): TGCGCCAGCAGCTTGGTAGCAGGGAAGGCTGAAGCTTTCTTT.

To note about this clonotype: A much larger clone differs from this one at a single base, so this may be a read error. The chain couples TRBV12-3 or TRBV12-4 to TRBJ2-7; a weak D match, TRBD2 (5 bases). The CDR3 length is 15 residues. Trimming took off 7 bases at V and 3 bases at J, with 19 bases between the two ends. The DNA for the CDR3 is TGTGCCAGCACCCCCGGCCGCGGGCACTACTACGAGCAGTACTTC. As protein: CASTPGRGHYYEQYF.

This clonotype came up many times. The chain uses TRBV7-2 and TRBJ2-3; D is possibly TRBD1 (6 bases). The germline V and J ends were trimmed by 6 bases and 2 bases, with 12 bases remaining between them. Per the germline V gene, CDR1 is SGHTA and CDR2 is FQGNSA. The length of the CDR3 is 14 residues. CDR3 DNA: TGTGCCAGCAGATCTACAGGGCACACAGATACGCAGTATTTT. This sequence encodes CASRSTGHTDTQYF. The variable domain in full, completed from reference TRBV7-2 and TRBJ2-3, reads GAGVSQSPSNKVTEKGKDVELRCDPISGHTALYWYRQSLGQGLEFLIYFQGNSAPDKSGLPSDRFSAERTGGSVSTLTIQRTQQEDSAVYLCASRSTGHTDTQYFGPGTRLTVL.

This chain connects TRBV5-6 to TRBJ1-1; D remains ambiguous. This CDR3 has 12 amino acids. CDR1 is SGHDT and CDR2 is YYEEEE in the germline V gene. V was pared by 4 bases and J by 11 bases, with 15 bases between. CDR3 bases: TGTGCCAGCAGCGTCGAACTGAGCCTGGCTTTCTTT. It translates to CASSVELSLAFF.